Shown below are 18 T cell receptor beta chains from a single sample sequenced in a study of OX40 agonist ivuxolimab in advanced cancers. Method: immunoSEQ multiplex PCR; TCRdb's copy keeps in-frame clones and lacks some. Of more than 70,000 clones detected, 85% to 95% appear once; the ten largest clones hold around 15%. Material: CD4+ or CD8+ T cells sorted from blood, obtained in a trial of the OX40 agonist ivuxolimab. These receptors came from an adult with an advanced solid tumor such as melanoma, head and neck, liver or kidney cancer.

The chain links TRBV29-1 to TRBJ2-1; D remains unclear. The V gene lost 0 bases and the J gene lost 7 bases, with 10 bases spanning the gap. CDR3 size: 13 residues. CDR1 is SQVTM and CDR2 is ANQGSEA in the germline V gene. As DNA, the CDR3 is TGCAGCGTTGAAGAGTGGGCCCCTAATGAGCAGTTCTTC. Protein sequence: CSVEEWAPNEQFF.

V usage is TRBV4-1 and J usage is TRBJ1-1; no reliable D call. Germline V gene lookup returns CDR1 MGHRA and CDR2 YSYEKL. The V and J ends lost 1 base and 6 bases respectively, with 9 bases between them. CDR3 length: 13 amino acids. The CDR3 DNA is TGCGCCAGCAGCCAAGGGACGCAGGCTGAAGCTTTCTTT. Its protein product is CASSQGTQAEAFF.

The chain joins TRBV9 to TRBJ1-2; the D gene is possibly TRBD1 (6 bases). The V and J ends lost 0 bases and 4 bases respectively, with 22 bases between them. CDR3 length: 18 amino acids. The V gene's germline CDR1 is SGDLS and CDR2 YYNGEE. This chain's CDR3 is CASSVAVQRTDEAYGYTF. DNA of the CDR3: TGTGCCAGCAGCGTAGCGGTTCAGAGGACAGACGAAGCCTATGGCTACACCTTC.

V usage is TRBV7-8 and J usage is TRBJ1-2; D uncertain. Trimming left V 2 bases short and J 1 base short, with 17 bases between. The CDR3 contains 17 residues. Germline loops: CDR1 SGHVS, CDR2 FQNEAQ. In DNA form, the CDR3 reads TGTGCCAGCAGCTTATTCGAACCAGGCCTGTTTAACTATGGCTACACCTTC. This encodes CASSLFEPGLFNYGYTF.

The chain couples TRBV27 to TRBJ2-7; TRBD1 matches at 9 bases. This CDR3 region has 15 residues. V lost 2 bases to trimming and J lost 7 bases; unmatched junction nucleotides: 9. CDR1 MNHEY and CDR2 SMNVEV come from the germline V gene (reference sequence). CDR3 sequence reads: CASSLNGQGLWEQYF. In nucleotides, the CDR3 is TGTGCCAGCAGTTTAAACGGACAGGGGTTGTGGGAGCAGTACTTC.

This chain joins TRBV4-1 and TRBJ2-7; TRBD2 is a possible D gene (6 bases). Trimming took off 3 bases at V and 5 bases at J, with 20 bases between the two ends. The CDR3 consists of 16 residues. The germline V gene has CDR1 MGHRA and CDR2 YSYEKL. DNA for the CDR3: TGCGCCAGCAGCCAGAGGGTTTTTGGGGGGTCAGACGAGCAGTACTTC. It codes for CASSQRVFGGSDEQYF.

V usage is TRBV4-2 and J usage is TRBJ2-3; D uncertain. V gave up 2 bases and J gave up 2 bases, with 5 bases separating them. Germline loops: CDR1 LGHNA, CDR2 YNFKEQ. The CDR3 spans 13 residues. The CDR3 is CASSQHYTDTQYF. CDR3 DNA sequence: TGTGCCAGCAGCCAACATTACACAGATACGCAGTATTTT.

This rearrangement joins TRBV7-6 to TRBJ1-2; D uncertain. There are 14 residues in the CDR3. CDR1 is SGHVS, CDR2 FNYEAQ, per germline. Deletions cut 1 base from V and 5 bases from J, with 11 bases between. DNA of the CDR3: TGTGCCAGCAGCTTAGGAGGAAACCTTTATGGCTACACCTTC. Protein sequence: CASSLGGNLYGYTF.

The rearrangement links TRBV6-4 to TRBJ2-1; D uncertain. Germline CDR1 and CDR2: MRHNA and SNTAGT. V gave up 2 bases and J gave up 2 bases, with 10 bases separating them. The CDR3 totals 15 residues. CDR3 protein: CASSDEDVPYNEQFF. In nucleotides, the CDR3 is TGTGCCAGCAGTGACGAGGATGTACCCTACAATGAGCAGTTCTTC.

J is TRBJ2-1 and V is TRBV27, with unresolved D. The CDR3 runs to 12 residues. Trimming pared 6 bases from V and 7 bases from J, leaving 10 bases between. Germline assignment: CDR1 MNHEY and CDR2 SMNVEV (reference sequence). The chain's CDR3 is CASSPGGNEQFF. CDR3 DNA sequence: TGTGCCAGCAGCCCGGGTGGTAATGAGCAGTTCTTC.

J is TRBJ2-7 and V is TRBV7-6, with 9 positions matching TRBD1. Germline assignment: CDR1 SGHVS and CDR2 FNYEAQ. V was clipped by 4 bases and J by 5 bases; unmatched bases: 9. CDR3 length: 15 amino acids. The CDR3: CASSSGWGTGNEQYF. In DNA, the CDR3 is TGTGCCAGCAGCTCCGGGTGGGGGACAGGGAACGAGCAGTACTTC.

The V call is TRBV6-6, the J call TRBJ1-1; weak D call: TRBD1 (5 bases). The ends were cut back, 2 bases at V and 6 bases at J, with 10 bases in the middle. The CDR3 has 13 amino acids. Germline loops: CDR1 MNHNY, CDR2 SVGAGI (reference sequence). The CDR3 sequence is CASSYDRPPEAFF. The CDR3 DNA is TGTGCCAGCAGTTACGACAGACCCCCTGAAGCTTTCTTT.

V gene TRBV7-9 combines with J gene TRBJ2-2; D might be TRBD2 (7 bases). Germline CDR1 is SEHNR and CDR2 is FQNEAQ (reference sequence). The CDR3 is made up of 18 amino acids. The V end was cut by 5 bases, the J end by 0 bases, with 19 bases between. CDR3 sequence: CASSLPLVGGPNTGELFF. The CDR3, as DNA: TGTGCCAGCAGCCTACCCCTTGTCGGGGGGCCGAACACCGGGGAGCTGTTTTTT. Variable domain in full (rest from reference TRBV7-9 and TRBJ2-2): DTGVSQNPRHKITKRGQNVTFRCDPISEHNRLYWYRQTLGQGPEFLTYFQNEAQLEKSRLLSDRFSAERPKGSFSTLEIQRTEQGDSAMYLCASSLPLVGGPNTGELFFGEGSRLTVL.

The chain links TRBV9 to TRBJ1-2; D is uncertain. Trimming pared 0 bases from V and 6 bases from J, leaving 15 bases between. The CDR3 totals 15 residues. The germline gives CDR1 SGDLS, CDR2 YYNGEE. The CDR3 nucleotides are TGTGCCAGCAGCGTAGGGGTGAGCGGGAGTAATGGCTACACCTTC. Encoded protein: CASSVGVSGSNGYTF.

This clone came up once. J is TRBJ1-2 and V is TRBV19; TRBD1 is a possible D gene (5 bases). The V end lost 5 bases, the J end lost 5 bases, and 18 bases lay between the germline ends. Germline assignment: CDR1 LNHDA and CDR2 SQIVND (reference sequence). The CDR3 is 15 residues long. The CDR3 coding sequence is TGTGCCAGTAGTCCTTCGGCAGGGCTAGATTATGGCTACACCTTC. Protein sequence: CASSPSAGLDYGYTF. Supplemented by reference TRBV19 and TRBJ1-2, the full variable domain reads DGGITQSPKYLFRKEGQNVTLSCEQNLNHDAMYWYRQDPGQGLRLIYYSQIVNDFQKGDIAEGYSVSREKKESFPLTVTSAQKNPTAFYLCASSPSAGLDYGYTFGSGTRLTVV.

J is TRBJ2-3 and V is TRBV7-9, with D uncertain. The CDR3 length is 15 residues. Deletions cut 1 base from V and 0 bases from J, with 8 bases between. Germline V gives CDR1 SEHNR, CDR2 FQNEAQ (reference sequence). The CDR3 protein is CASSLGVSSTDTQYF. CDR3 bases: TGTGCCAGCAGCTTAGGAGTCTCTAGCACAGATACGCAGTATTTT.

V and J are TRBV25-1 and TRBJ2-7; D not certain. The CDR3 runs 12 residues. Germline CDR1 and CDR2: MGHDK and SYGVNS. The ends were cut back, 3 bases at V and 1 base at J, with 4 bases in the middle. CDR3 sequence: CASSEGSYEQYF. The CDR3 DNA sequence: TGTGCCAGCAGTGAGGGATCCTACGAGCAGTACTTC.

The count of this clone is one. The gene calls are TRBV27 and TRBJ1-2, with a possible D match to TRBD1 (6 bases). Between the trimmed V and J ends, which lost 5 bases and 2 bases, there was a span of 15 bases. The CDR3 totals 15 residues. Germline-derived CDR1 and CDR2 are MNHEY and SMNVEV (reference sequence). The CDR3 sequence: CASSPSPGHNYGYTF. CDR3 DNA sequence: TGTGCCAGCAGTCCGTCCCCGGGACACAACTATGGCTACACCTTC.